This T cell receptor (beta chain) was captured by sequencing in a study of cytomegalovirus exposure and HLA in healthy donors (dated by TCRdb to the late 2010s). Turning to the overall study: According to an earlier analysis of 587 of the donors, some 180 million T cells yielded over 90 million unique TCR beta sequences and around 280 Gb of sequence data. Of the 300 to 500 genotyped donors, 80% to 90% were placed in the genetic ancestry cluster associated with self-reported Caucasian donors. In a later genetic analysis, genome-wide SNP genotypes for 398 of the 666 donors were used, and that subset was treated as a discovery cohort. The study used immunosequencing to profile the T cell repertoires of approximately 640 subjects and linked those repertoires to cytomegalovirus serostatus. Among about 400 genotyped donors of the cohort, an average of around 240,000 unique TCR beta nucleotide sequences was sequenced per donor, of which about 18% were non-productive. Typing coverage varied by locus: about 629-640 donors for A, B, C, DRB1 and DQB1; 500 to 550 for DQA1; 606 for DPA1; roughly 470 for DPB1. Roughly five DR-DQ haplotypes were treated as single units for association and clustering because of strong linkage in the cohort. The study combined high-throughput TCR immunosequencing, statistical association of individual TCRs with disease status, and machine learning to predict cytomegalovirus infection status. Alongside the repertoire data, information on donor age, sex, ethnicity and CMV serostatus was compiled. To study patterns of TCR occurrence, a later analysis re-analyzed previously published TCR beta repertoires from 700 or so donors and added high-resolution HLA genotyping. Besides the first cohort of about 730 subjects, a separate validation cohort made up of roughly 120 different subjects was used. Class I and class II HLA loci were covered by the typing at four-digit resolution. The study aimed to test whether cataloging public T cell receptors could reveal signatures of past pathogen exposure. Rather than drawing on any new phenotypic data, the later analysis identified candidate immune exposures from TCR beta sequences and the way those sequences occurred across donors. All discovery cohort repertoires had been generated using a single sequencing platform. In an earlier analysis of 500 to 650 of the donors, high-throughput TCR beta sequencing was used to judge whether each TCR beta V gene segment behaved as functional or pseudogenic. An early release that covered several hundred HLA-typed donors contained about 290 gigabases of sequencing data and 85 million to 100 million unique TCR sequences.

Receptor libraries were prepared by the immunoSEQ multiplex PCR assay. The multiplex PCR relied on a mix of 60 forward primers for TCR Vbeta segments and 13 reverse primers for TCR Jbeta segments. The CDR3 region of rearranged TCR beta genes was amplified from genomic DNA with a multiplex PCR assay. On the Illumina HiSeq System, the amplified TCR beta libraries were sequenced as 87-base-pair reads. On the authors' methods: In a later analysis, around 80 million unique TCR beta chains were counted across the 650 to 750 repertoires, and around 10 million of these chains were shared by at least two donors. Raw reads were error-corrected and collapsed into unique sequences by a nearest-neighbor algorithm in which closely related sequences were merged to remove PCR and sequencing errors. V, D and J gene segments were assigned by aligning CDR3 sequences to IMGT reference sequences. For a sequence to be retained, at least a six-nucleotide match to both a V gene segment and a J gene segment was required. A rearrangement counted as productive if the CDR3 had no stop codons and remained in frame with V and J, and every other rearrangement counted as non-productive. Following IMGT convention, CDR3 was defined as the stretch from the second conserved V-encoded cysteine up to the conserved J-encoded phenylalanine. Sequences without an unambiguous match to a single V gene segment were excluded from the earlier analysis of approximately 600 of the donors. In an earlier analysis of 587 of the donors, V segments were called functional above 56.7% productive rearrangements and were called segregating when the between-donor standard deviation exceeded 5%. A statistical classification framework was built to diagnose cytomegalovirus status from the catalog of TCR beta chain sequences. V and J gene assignment, in a later analysis, came from comparing TCR nucleotide sequences with IMGT/GENE-DB human TR gene sequences. In a later analysis, CDR3 sequences and most-parsimonious VDJ recombination scenarios were assigned using the TCRdist pipeline. In a later analysis, each TCR beta chain was defined by its CDR3 amino acid sequence together with its V-gene family, and reads without a unique V-gene family were excluded. As a way to deal with suspected cross-contamination and a sequencing artifact, a later analysis dropped 450 to 700 nucleotide sequences that were highly shared and had low generation probability. A later analysis calculated a clonal expansion index for each public chain from normalized within-repertoire ranks of inferred template counts. A later analysis computed generation probabilities with a VDJ recombination model fitted to out-of-frame rearrangements, and checked the results against IGoR. Hypergeometric tests were used in a later analysis to score TCR-TCR, TCR-HLA and TCR-CMV co-occurrence, with a repertoire-size bias correction applied to the TCR pairs. False discovery rates were estimated in a later analysis by permuting HLA or CMV assignments 20 times. In a later analysis, co-occurring TCRs were grouped with DBSCAN, and TCRdist sequence similarity was added when clustering was performed within HLA-allele-positive subsets. Co-occurrence clustering excluded repertoires with fewer than 30,000 or more than 120,000 public chains, plus five with anomalous nucleotide sharing. TCRdb carries this immuneACCESS record with in-frame sequences only. Its versions omit some clonotypes, under half of them owing to an unresolved V gene in the studies checked, with the rest unexplained. V and J calls and clone size are those listed in that table; D and trimming were worked out from the DNA. The sample table records roughly 140,000 clones; 80% of these occur just once. The ten largest account for about 4.3% of the sample.

This clone appeared once. Its target antigen remains unknown. The sample holds no much larger clone one base away, and base qualities are not on file. The cohort was made up of under 800 healthy bone marrow donors. Cohort members were all nominally healthy when sampled, although unrecorded immune exposures were likely present. The donor was CMV seronegative and belonged to the group of 380 or so seronegative cohort members. Each donor provided a peripheral blood sample, and peripheral blood mononuclear cells were used for TCR beta sequencing. The Qiagen DNeasy Blood Extraction Kit was used to extract genomic DNA from the blood cell samples. The full study reports these points: In the study, some 180 TCR beta chains were listed as associated with cytomegalovirus. Because some donors lacked HLA typing at each locus, the association tests relied only on the typed subset. The earlier analysis of 587 of the donors excluded 15 to 20 rarely observed V segments, including chromosome 9 orphons, because counts were too low. The only immune exposure information available for the cohort was CMV serostatus. A few of the identified cytomegalovirus-associated TCR beta chains were confirmed in vitro to be specific for cytomegalovirus antigens. Specific HLA alleles were associated with 15,000 to 20,000 TCR beta sequences at a false discovery rate of 0.05 in a later analysis. Cytomegalovirus status was reported to be diagnosed by the classifier with high specificity and sensitivity in both the original and validation cohorts. Assigning TCR associations to individual alleles was difficult when HLA alleles, especially DR and DQ, strongly co-occurred. A later genetic analysis reported fewer N-insertions in productive TCRs among donors in an Asian-associated ancestry cluster than the roughly 640-donor mean. A later analysis reported that several top co-occurrence clusters appeared linked to parvovirus B19, influenza, CMV and Epstein-Barr virus. V-gene and J-gene trimming of TCR beta chains was associated with a missense DCLRE1C variant in a later genetic analysis, and the association was replicated in an independent cohort. Some IMGT-functional V segments, including TRBV6-2 and TRBV6-3, could not be distinguished by the 87-base-pair reads and were therefore excluded. Correlated functional status among segregating V segments might be attributable to linkage disequilibrium, but an unknown experimental factor could not be ruled out. A further reported finding was that TCR beta sequences accurately predicted the HLA-A and HLA-B alleles for most subjects in the first cohort. It was suggested by the authors that the approach could potentially be generalized to other disease states and immunological phenotypes. A later analysis found that TCR association rates varied across HLA loci, with DRB1 alleles showing the most associated TCRs and HLA-C alleles the fewest. Compared with equally common non-associated chains, HLA-associated TCR beta chains in a later analysis were more clonally expanded and had lower generation probabilities. The presence/absence analyses assumed that sequencing depth was roughly uniform across donors, and that assumption may not be true. In this cohort, only TCR beta chains were sequenced, and detectable features were limited by the absence of alpha or paired-chain data. A group of highly shared sequence variants was considered likely to be a technical artifact of the sequencing pipeline. Most CMV-associated TCR beta chains appeared to be HLA-restricted in a later analysis, and the HLA associations seemed to be driven largely by CMV exposure. Across donors, most TCR sequences were observed very rarely, whereas some public TCRs were present in many individuals. In an earlier analysis of some 550 of the donors, most TCR beta V segments were observed in productive rearrangements about 87% or about 30% of the time, broadly matching IMGT annotations.

The germline V gene (reference sequence) specifies SEHNR as CDR1 and FQNEAQ as CDR2. Counted from cysteine to phenylalanine, this CDR3 has 15 amino acids. Only the CDR3 part of the read is kept: 45 bases, read in frame from the first base. Clipping removes 5 bases from V and 1 base from J, with 8 as the unmatched junction base count. The sequenced material came from PBMCs. The receptor was derived from a man aged 40-50 years in good health and CMV-seronegative. The chain links TRBV7-9 with TRBJ2-7, and 7 bases in between align with TRBD1. CDR3 loop: CASSLRQGGSYEQYF. The DNA sequence reads TGTGCCAGCAGCCTCAGACAGGGTGGGTCCTACGAGCAGTACTTC.